The rows below give T cell receptor beta chains drawn from one sample of a study of CD8 T cells in ankylosing spondylitis. TCRdb fed the 5' RACE reads into MiXCR, producing one record per CDR3 protein. The sample yields around 540,000 distinct CDR3 sequences, 12% seen once. Specimen: blood, either unsorted or a sorted T cell fraction (not recorded which). These receptors came from a male donor with ankylosing spondylitis. The CDR3 runs from the conserved cysteine through the conserved F or W. A D gene is named only where the DNA matches it firmly. The size of a clone is reported for some rows only, either as once, few or many, or as a class for expanded clones.

J gene | clone size | D gene | V gene | CDR3 protein | CDR3 DNA
TRBJ1-5 | few | . | TRBV20-1 | CSAVRENSNQPQHF | TGCAGTGCTGTTCGGGAGAATAGCAATCAGCCCCAGCATTTT
TRBJ1-5 | few | TRBD1 | TRBV15 | CATSRSDRGGNQPQHF | TGTGCCACCAGCAGATCTGACAGGGGAGGAAATCAGCCCCAGCATTTT
TRBJ2-2 | . | . | TRBV29-1 | CSVYRGGNTGELFF | TGCAGCGTTTACAGGGGAGGGAACACCGGGGAGCTGTTTTTT
TRBJ1-2 | few | . | TRBV9 | CASSVTVENYGYTF | TGTGCCAGCAGCGTAACGGTCGAGAATTATGGCTACACCTTC
TRBJ2-5 | few | . | TRBV25-1 | CASSVAGGKETQYF | TGTGCCAGCAGTGTGGCTGGGGGCAAAGAGACCCAGTACTTC
TRBJ2-3 | few | . | TRBV28 | CASSIPLRGTDTQYF | TGTGCCAGCAGTATCCCTTTACGCGGGACAGATACGCAGTATTTT
TRBJ2-2 | . | TRBD1 | TRBV20-1 | CSAVTGTVIRELFF | TGCAGTGCTGTAACCGGGACAGTGATTCGGGAGCTGTTTTTT
TRBJ2-7 | few | TRBD2 | TRBV29-1 | CSVATSGSYEQYF | TGCAGCGTAGCGACCAGCGGGAGCTACGAGCAGTACTTC
TRBJ2-1 | many | . | TRBV3-1 | CASSQRDTYNEQFF | TGTGCCAGCAGCCAAAGGGACACTTACAATGAGCAGTTCTTC
TRBJ2-5 | many | . | TRBV29-1 | CSVEPRLETQYF | TGCAGCGTTGAACCGAGGCTGGAGACCCAGTACTTC
TRBJ2-1 | . | TRBD2 | TRBV15 | CATSFPLLAGGPSSYNEQFF | TGTGCCACCAGTTTCCCCTTACTAGCGGGAGGGCCGAGCTCCTACAATGAGCAGTTCTTC
TRBJ1-5 | many | TRBD1 | TRBV29-1 | CSVRDRGEDQPQHF | TGCAGCGTTAGGGACAGGGGTGAGGATCAGCCCCAGCATTTT
TRBJ1-5 | . | . | TRBV19 | CASSIWVGGHSNQPQHF | TGTGCCAGTAGTATATGGGTCGGGGGACATAGCAATCAGCCCCAGCATTTT
TRBJ1-5 | few | . | TRBV28 | CASSSAVVNNQPQHF | TGTGCCAGCAGTTCTGCAGTGGTTAACAATCAGCCCCAGCATTTT
TRBJ2-6 | few | . | TRBV30 | CAWSVRRGMTGANVLTF | TGTGCCTGGAGTGTACGACGGGGGATGACTGGGGCCAACGTCCTGACTTTC
TRBJ2-5 | . | TRBD1 | TRBV20-1 | CSARMGTVQETQYF | TGCAGTGCTAGAATGGGGACAGTTCAAGAGACCCAGTACTTC
TRBJ2-7 | . | TRBD1 | TRBV24-1 | CATSDQTGTEDYEQYF | TGTGCCACCAGTGACCAAACCGGGACAGAGGACTACGAGCAGTACTTC
TRBJ2-5 | few | TRBD2 | TRBV15 | CATSAGAQQETQYF | TGTGCCACCAGCGCGGGAGCCCAACAAGAGACCCAGTACTTC
TRBJ2-3 | . | TRBD1 | TRBV10-2 | CASTKQGASGTDTQYF | TGCGCCAGCACTAAACAGGGGGCGTCGGGCACAGATACGCAGTATTTT
TRBJ2-1 | . | . | TRBV19 | CASMWGESYNEQFF | TGTGCCAGTATGTGGGGGGAGTCCTACAATGAGCAGTTCTTC
TRBJ2-1 | . | . | TRBV15 | CATSSGIYNEQFF | TGTGCCACCAGCAGCGGGATCTACAATGAGCAGTTCTTC
TRBJ1-2 | few | . | TRBV12-3/TRBV12-4 | CASKRYSSTDGYTF | TGTGCCAGCAAGAGGTATAGTTCGACCGATGGCTACACCTTC
TRBJ2-3 | many | . | TRBV12-3/TRBV12-4 | CASNQAGSNRDTQYF | TGTGCCAGCAATCAAGCCGGGAGCAATAGGGATACGCAGTATTTT
TRBJ2-7 | few | . | TRBV5-5 | CASSPDYSYEQYF | TGTGCCAGCAGCCCGGACTATTCCTACGAGCAGTACTTC
TRBJ1-4 | . | . | TRBV5-4 | CASTRYEAAEKLFF | TGTGCCAGCACGCGTTACGAAGCTGCTGAAAAACTGTTTTTT
TRBJ2-7 | many | . | TRBV12-3/TRBV12-4 | CASSLGTPSYEQYF | TGTGCCAGCAGTTTAGGAACCCCCTCCTACGAGCAGTACTTC
TRBJ2-3 | . | TRBD1 | TRBV5-1 | CASSLEGTGEDTQYF | TGCGCCAGCAGCTTGGAGGGGACAGGGGAGGATACGCAGTATTTT
TRBJ2-1 | many | . | TRBV25-1 | CASSPTVPGSYNEQFF | TGTGCCAGCAGCCCGACAGTTCCGGGCTCCTACAATGAGCAGTTCTTC
TRBJ2-3 | many | . | TRBV7-8 | CASSPLSRGDTQYF | TGTGCCAGCAGCCCACTTAGCCGCGGGGATACGCAGTATTTT
TRBJ1-3 | few | . | TRBV7-2 | CASSKPRKGNTIYF | TGTGCCAGCAGCAAACCGCGCAAGGGAAACACCATATATTTT
TRBJ2-5 | few | TRBD2 | TRBV20-1 | CSARLSGRETQYF | TGCAGTGCTAGGCTCAGCGGGAGAGAGACCCAGTACTTC
TRBJ2-3 | few | TRBD2 | TRBV20-1 | CSAHPSGAGEVDTQYF | TGCAGTGCTCACCCCTCAGGAGCGGGAGAGGTAGATACGCAGTATTTT
TRBJ2-7 | many | . | TRBV15 | CATSRDGGLSYEQYF | TGTGCCACCAGCAGAGATGGGGGCCTCTCCTACGAGCAGTACTTC
TRBJ2-7 | few | . | TRBV29-1 | CSVEDRTSGKGRYEQYF | TGCAGCGTTGAAGATCGCACCTCCGGGAAGGGGCGCTACGAGCAGTACTTC
TRBJ2-1 | . | TRBD2 | TRBV29-1 | CSVEHLAGGSYNEQFF | TGCAGCGTTGAACATCTAGCGGGAGGGTCCTACAATGAGCAGTTCTTC
TRBJ2-1 | few | TRBD1 | TRBV18 | CASAGQEQYNEQFF | TGTGCCAGCGCCGGACAGGAGCAATACAATGAGCAGTTCTTC
TRBJ2-1 | few | TRBD2 | TRBV20-1 | CSALPGGGYNEQFF | TGCAGTGCTCTACCGGGGGGGGGCTACAATGAGCAGTTCTTC
TRBJ1-3 | few | . | TRBV20-1 | CSASRDSLSSGNTIYF | TGCAGTGCTAGTCGAGATAGTTTGAGCTCTGGAAACACCATATATTTT
TRBJ2-2 | . | TRBD1 | TRBV11-3 | CASSPRDRGFAGELFF | TGTGCCAGCAGCCCTCGGGACAGGGGGTTCGCCGGGGAGCTGTTTTTT
TRBJ2-2 | . | TRBD2 | TRBV3-1 | CASRMGLGHTGELFF | TGTGCCAGCCGAATGGGACTAGGGCACACCGGGGAGCTGTTTTTT
TRBJ2-2 | few | . | TRBV20-1 | CSASARPNTGELFF | TGCAGTGCTAGCGCCCGGCCGAACACCGGGGAGCTGTTTTTT
TRBJ2-3 | once | TRBD2 | TRBV12-3/TRBV12-4 | CASSSSGSWTDTQYF | TGTGCCAGCAGTTCTAGCGGGAGTTGGACAGATACGCAGTATTTT
TRBJ1-2 | . | . | TRBV15 | CATSPGRGRDGYTF | TGTGCCACCAGCCCGGGGCGGGGACGCGATGGCTACACCTTC
TRBJ2-3 | few | TRBD2 | TRBV5-1 | CASSLTGQILAATDTQYF | TGCGCCAGCAGCTTGACAGGACAGATACTAGCGGCCACAGATACGCAGTATTTT
TRBJ2-1 | few | TRBD1 | TRBV12-3/TRBV12-4 | CASSMDRARGEQFF | TGTGCCAGCAGCATGGACAGGGCGCGAGGAGAGCAGTTCTTC
TRBJ1-2 | many | . | TRBV12-3/TRBV12-4 | CASSLTAGNGYTF | TGTGCCAGCAGTTTGACGGCGGGGAATGGCTACACCTTC
TRBJ1-1 | few | . | TRBV29-1 | CSVVSPGLATEAFF | TGCAGCGTTGTTTCCCCAGGGTTGGCCACTGAAGCTTTCTTT
TRBJ1-2 | few | . | TRBV20-1 | CSASRQGNYGYTF | TGCAGTGCTAGTAGGCAGGGAAACTATGGCTACACCTTC